This passage covers 32 T cell receptor beta chains from one sample sequenced in a study of cytomegalovirus exposure and HLA in healthy donors. The PCR made use of 60 Vbeta and 13 Jbeta primers. Sequenced by immunoSEQ multiplex PCR; TCRdb stores in-frame clones only, minus some. The sample records 79,000 or so clones, roughly 73% being singletons. The sequenced material came from PBMCs. The receptors were sampled from a middle-aged woman in good health and CMV-seropositive.

This clone has only a few counts. The chain carries TRBV10-3 and TRBJ1-1, with 7 bases identical to TRBD1. With V trimmed by 6 bases and J by 1 base, 2 bases remained unmatched. Germline V gives CDR1 ENHRY, CDR2 SYGVKD. This CDR3 has 13 amino acids. In nucleotides, the CDR3 is TGTGCCATCAGCAACAGGGGGAACACTGAAGCTTTCTTT. Translating it yields CAISNRGNTEAFF.

J is TRBJ1-3 and V is TRBV6-1; 9 bases fit TRBD1. V shed 1 base, J shed 4 bases, and the junction held 2 bases outside the gene matches. Germline V gene data show CDR1 as MNHNS and CDR2 as SASEGT. The length of the CDR3 is 15 residues. The CDR3 DNA follows: TGTGCCAGCAGTGAAGGGGACAGGGCGGGAAACACCATATATTTT. Protein: CASSEGDRAGNTIYF.

The chain joins TRBV10-2 to TRBJ2-7; 12 nucleotides align to TRBD2. J gave up 5 bases and V 6 bases, and 5 bases lay outside the gene matches. The germline V gene encodes CDR1 WSHSY and CDR2 SAAADI. This CDR3 comprises 14 residues. CDR3 nucleotides: TGCGCCAGCAGCGCGACTAGCGGGAGCCACGAGCAGTACTTC. Its protein is CASSATSGSHEQYF.

In nucleotides, the CDR3 is TGTGCCAGTAGGCTCAGACAGGGTTCCTACGAGCAGTACTTC. This sequence encodes CASRLRQGSYEQYF. The rearrangement uses TRBV19 and TRBJ2-7, with 7 nucleotides matching TRBD1. Germline loops: CDR1 LNHDA, CDR2 SQIVND (reference sequence). There are 14 residues in the CDR3. The junction had 6 bases not matched to a gene; V was cut back by 6 bases and J by 1 base.

The chain is built from TRBV7-2 and TRBJ2-2; 9 bases align to TRBD2. CDR1 and CDR2 (germline): SGHTA, FQGNSA. This CDR3 has 14 amino acids. V lost 5 bases to trimming and J lost 3 bases; unmatched junction nucleotides: 1. DNA of the CDR3: TGTGCCAGCAGCAGACTAGCGGACACCGGGGAGCTGTTTTTT. Amino acids: CASSRLADTGELFF.

V usage is TRBV7-2 and J usage is TRBJ2-1; 7 bases agree with TRBD1. The CDR3 has 16 residues. Germline-derived CDR1 and CDR2 are SGHTA and FQGNSA. V lost 5 bases to trimming and J lost 8 bases; unmatched junction nucleotides: 15. CDR3 loop: CASSTRQGESLHEQFF. The CDR3 DNA reads TGTGCCAGCAGCACCAGACAGGGCGAAAGTCTCCATGAGCAGTTCTTC.

The chain joins TRBV7-8 to TRBJ2-2, with D perhaps matching TRBD1 (5 bases). V was cut by 1 base and J by 1 base, with 10 bases left in between. Germline CDR1 SGHVS, CDR2 FQNEAQ. CDR3 length: 16 amino acids. The CDR3 sequence: CASSLVVQGNTGELFF. CDR3 nucleotide sequence: TGTGCCAGCAGCTTAGTAGTGCAGGGGAACACCGGGGAGCTGTTTTTT.

This clone was detected once. The V call is TRBV5-1, the J call TRBJ2-2, with TRBD2 matching over 12 bases. The CDR3 runs to 14 residues. After removal of 5 bases from V and 5 bases from J, the junction contained 1 base not matched to a gene. Germline CDR1 and CDR2: SGHRS and YFSETQ. DNA of the CDR3: TGCGCCAGCAGTGGGACTAGCGGGACCGGGGAGCTGTTTTTT. Protein: CASSGTSGTGELFF. The entire variable domain, with the rest obtained from reference TRBV5-1 and TRBJ2-2, is as follows: KAGVTQTPRYLIKTRGQQVTLSCSPISGHRSVSWYQQTPGQGLQFLFEYFSETQRNKGNFPGRFSGRQFSNSRSEMNVSTLELGDSALYLCASSGTSGTGELFFGEGSRLTVL.

The chain couples TRBV29-1 to TRBJ2-1; TRBD2 is a possible D gene (7 bases). The CDR3 has 12 residues. CDR1 and CDR2 (germline): SQVTM, ANQGSEA. V lost 4 bases, J lost 6 bases, and 10 bases lay in between. This chain's CDR3 is CSVVGGPNEQFF. The CDR3 DNA is TGCAGCGTTGTCGGGGGGCCCAATGAGCAGTTCTTC.

On this clone: Other DNA sequences within the sample encode an identical CDR3. The CDR3: CASNLAGGTDTQYF. CDR3 DNA sequence: TGTGCCAGCAACCTAGCGGGGGGGACAGATACGCAGTATTTT. V and J are TRBV19 and TRBJ2-3; 12 bases are shared with TRBD2. Germline lookup yields CDR1 LNHDA and CDR2 SQIVND (reference sequence). This CDR3 is 14 amino acids long. V lost 9 bases to trimming and J lost 3 bases; unmatched junction nucleotides: 4.

This clone was counted between two and nine times. The chain employs TRBV18 and TRBJ1-2, with TRBD1 matching 9 bases. CDR1 KGHSH and CDR2 LQKENI come from the germline V gene. CDR3 length: 15 amino acids. V lost 4 bases and J lost 4; bases outside the gene matches: 7. CDR3 nucleotide sequence: TGTGCCAGCTCACTGACGGGACAGGGACCCTATGGCTACACCTTC. Translation: CASSLTGQGPYGYTF.

V usage is TRBV5-6 and J usage is TRBJ2-5; D might be TRBD2 (7 bases). The germline CDR1 and CDR2 sequences are SGHDT and YYEEEE. V was cut by 4 bases and J by 5 bases, with 21 bases left in between. The CDR3 consists of 16 residues. CDR3 protein: CASSPLVGGPSETQYF. DNA of the CDR3: TGTGCCAGCAGCCCCCTCGTGGGGGGGCCGTCGGAGACCCAGTACTTC.

The chain is built from TRBV6-1 and TRBJ2-7; 7 positions agree with TRBD2. Germline values: CDR1 MNHNS, CDR2 SASEGT. V shed 10 bases, J shed 6 bases, and the junction held 6 bases outside the gene matches. The CDR3 extends over 11 amino acids. Here the CDR3 reads CAIGEGLEQYF. In nucleotides, the CDR3 is TGTGCCATAGGGGAGGGCCTCGAGCAGTACTTC.

This chain uses TRBV5-4 with TRBJ1-4, with 8 positions matching TRBD1. J gave up 4 bases and V 2 bases, and 4 bases lay outside the gene matches. Per germline, CDR1 SGHNT and CDR2 YYREEE (reference sequence). The CDR3 length is 15 residues. The CDR3 here is CASSFGQGYNEKLFF. CDR3 nucleotides: TGTGCCAGCAGCTTCGGACAGGGCTATAATGAAAAACTGTTTTTT.

V is TRBV7-9 and J is TRBJ2-4, with 7 positions matching TRBD1. V gave up 5 bases and J gave up 6 bases; unmatched junction bases: 4. Germline V gives CDR1 SEHNR, CDR2 FQNEAQ (reference sequence). The CDR3 runs to 13 residues. The CDR3 DNA reads TGTGCCAGCAGCCCTCGGACAGGAAACATTCAGTACTTC. It yields the protein CASSPRTGNIQYF.

The J gene is TRBJ1-2, the V gene TRBV4-2; the D gene is possibly TRBD1 (5 bases). Trimming removed 1 base at V and 11 bases at J, with 14 bases between. This CDR3 contains 13 residues. CDR1 LGHNA and CDR2 YNFKEQ come from the germline V gene. The CDR3 loop is CASSQVVADRYTF. CDR3 in DNA: TGTGCCAGCAGCCAAGTGGTGGCTGACAGATACACCTTC.

V and J are TRBV7-2 and TRBJ2-7; the match to TRBD1 covers 11 bases. The CDR3 runs to 14 residues. Per germline, CDR1 SGHTA and CDR2 FQGNSA. V shed 5 bases and J 4 bases; nucleotides not matched to a gene: 4. The CDR3 is CASSRGTGGYEQYF. In DNA form, the CDR3 reads TGTGCCAGCAGCCGAGGGACAGGGGGGTACGAGCAGTACTTC.

J is TRBJ2-7 and V is TRBV19; the match to TRBD2 covers 8 bases. After removal of 4 bases from V and 0 bases from J, the junction contained 5 bases not matched to a gene. Looked up from germline, CDR1 is LNHDA and CDR2 is SQIVND (reference sequence). CDR3 length: 15 residues. The CDR3 nucleotides read TGTGCCAGTAGTACCCTGGGGACTAGCTCCTACGAGCAGTACTTC. Translating gives CASSTLGTSSYEQYF. Using reference TRBV19 and TRBJ2-7 for the parts outside the CDR3, the full variable domain is DGGITQSPKYLFRKEGQNVTLSCEQNLNHDAMYWYRQDPGQGLRLIYYSQIVNDFQKGDIAEGYSVSREKKESFPLTVTSAQKNPTAFYLCASSTLGTSSYEQYFGPGTRLTVT.

The chain has TRBV28 and TRBJ2-3; 8 nucleotides align to TRBD2. In germline, CDR1 is MDHEN, CDR2 SYDVKM. Losses at the gene ends were 1 base for V and 6 bases for J; bases not matched to a gene: 3. The CDR3 runs 14 residues. The CDR3 coding sequence is TGTGCCAGCAGTTTATACGGGAGGGTCGATACGCAGTATTTT. The encoded protein is CASSLYGRVDTQYF.

The chain employs TRBV6-5 and TRBJ1-1; D possibly corresponds to TRBD1 (6 bases). Germline lookup yields CDR1 MNHEY and CDR2 SVGAGI. The CDR3 is 15 residues long. The V and J ends lost 0 bases and 8 bases respectively, with 16 bases between them. CDR3 DNA: TGTGCCAGCAGTTACTCCTTGTTCACAGGGTCAGAAGCTTTCTTT. It specifies CASSYSLFTGSEAFF.

This clone was observed a single time. The chain carries TRBV5-1 and TRBJ2-7; TRBD1 matches at 10 bases. V shed 4 bases and J 1 base; nucleotides not matched to a gene: 5. This CDR3 contains 15 residues. CDR1 and CDR2 (germline): SGHRS, YFSETQ. This CDR3 is CASSRDRGSSYEQYF. The CDR3 bases are TGCGCCAGCAGCCGGGACAGGGGAAGTTCCTACGAGCAGTACTTC. Complete variable domain (other parts from reference TRBV5-1 and TRBJ2-7): KAGVTQTPRYLIKTRGQQVTLSCSPISGHRSVSWYQQTPGQGLQFLFEYFSETQRNKGNFPGRFSGRQFSNSRSEMNVSTLELGDSALYLCASSRDRGSSYEQYFGPGTRLTVT.

The chain joins TRBV30 to TRBJ2-2; no clear D. The CDR3 sequence is 14 residues long. Germline CDR1 GTSNPN, CDR2 SVGIG (reference sequence). The V end was cut by 0 bases, the J end by 6 bases, with 11 bases between. The CDR3 DNA is TGTGCCTGGAGTGTTACAGCCAGGCCCGGGGAGCTGTTTTTT. It is translated as CAWSVTARPGELFF.

The chain is built from TRBV18 and TRBJ1-5, with D unresolved. Looked up from germline, CDR1 is KGHSH and CDR2 is LQKENI. The germline V and J ends were trimmed by 4 bases and 6 bases, with 13 bases remaining between them. This CDR3 comprises 14 residues. As DNA, the CDR3 is TGTGCCAGCTCACTGAAGCGGTCGGCTCAGCCCCAGCATTTT. Translated: CASSLKRSAQPQHF.

V gene TRBV6-6 combines with J gene TRBJ2-6; the D gene is possibly TRBD2 (6 bases). V lost 7 bases and J lost 0, with 10 bases in between. Germline values: CDR1 MNHNY, CDR2 SVGAGI (reference sequence). The CDR3 covers 15 residues. This chain's CDR3 is CASIAGNSGANVLTF. The CDR3, as DNA: TGTGCCAGCATTGCGGGAAACTCTGGGGCCAACGTCCTGACTTTC.

The chain is built from TRBV12-5 and TRBJ1-1; D perhaps matches TRBD1 (5 bases). Germline V gives CDR1 LGHNT, CDR2 FRNRAP. V lost 7 bases to trimming and J lost 5 bases, with 17 bases between them. The CDR3 is 14 residues long. The CDR3 loop reads CASAGGGVGTEAFF. The CDR3, as DNA: TGTGCTAGTGCTGGCGGGGGGGTTGGTACTGAAGCTTTCTTT. Combining the CDR3 with reference TRBV12-5 and TRBJ1-1 gives the whole variable domain DARVTQTPRHKVTEMGQEVTMRCQPILGHNTVFWYRQTMMQGLELLAYFRNRAPLDDSGMPKDRFSAEMPDATLATLKIQPSEPRDSAVYFCASAGGGVGTEAFFGQGTRLTVV.

This sequence joins TRBV6-1 and TRBJ1-1, with TRBD1 matching over 7 bases. Germline trimming cut 6 bases from V and 11 bases from J; bases unmatched to any gene: 12. The V gene's germline CDR1 is MNHNS and CDR2 SASEGT. This CDR3 spans 13 amino acids. CDR3: CASRTGQALVAFF. CDR3 sequence (DNA): TGTGCCAGCAGGACCGGACAGGCGCTTGTGGCTTTCTTT.

This clone turned up a few times. The chain recombines TRBV4-3 with TRBJ1-5; D uncertain. Per the germline V gene, CDR1 is LGHNA and CDR2 is YSLEER. Trimming removed 2 bases from V and 7 bases from J, with 15 bases in between. This CDR3 has 15 amino acids. CDR3 region: CASSQFVQTVQPQHF. As DNA, the CDR3 is TGCGCCAGCAGCCAATTCGTACAGACGGTCCAGCCCCAGCATTTT.

This sequence joins TRBV5-4 and TRBJ1-2, with 7 bases lining up with TRBD1. The CDR3 is 14 amino acids. V shed 3 bases, J shed 1 base, and the junction held 3 bases outside the gene matches. The germline CDR1 and CDR2 sequences are SGHNT and YYREEE (reference sequence). The CDR3 DNA follows: TGTGCCAGCAGCTCTGCAGGGGGTAACTATGGCTACACCTTC. Protein sequence: CASSSAGGNYGYTF.

The chain couples TRBV5-8 to TRBJ2-2; 7 bases are a match to TRBD1. Trimming at V came to 4 bases and at J to 3 bases, leaving 3 bases not matched to a gene. Germline lookup yields CDR1 SGHTS and CDR2 YDEGEE. The length of the CDR3 is 14 residues. The CDR3 DNA reads as TGTGCCAGCAGCCTGGGACAGCACACCGGGGAGCTGTTTTTT. The encoded protein is CASSLGQHTGELFF.

The chain employs TRBV5-1 and TRBJ2-7; D possibly corresponds to TRBD2 (6 bases). Per the germline V gene, CDR1 is SGHRS and CDR2 is YFSETQ. The length of the CDR3 is 16 residues. Between the trimmed V and J ends, which lost 5 bases and 2 bases, there was a span of 20 bases. In nucleotides, the CDR3 is TGCGCCAGCAGTAAGACGGGCAGGAGGGCAACCTACGAGCAGTACTTC. It specifies CASSKTGRRATYEQYF.

The chain is built from TRBV21-1 and TRBJ2-3; the table's D call TRBD1 went unverified against the DNA. TRBV21-1 is listed as a pseudogene. The CDR3 loop spans 16 amino acids. The DNA of the CDR3 is TGTGCCAGCAGCGCCGGACAGGGGGAAAGCACAGATACGCAGTATTTT. It encodes CASSAGQGESTDTQYF.

The rearrangement joins TRBV27 to TRBJ2-7; 12 nucleotides line up with TRBD2. CDR3 size: 18 residues. The germline V gene encodes CDR1 MNHEY and CDR2 SMNVEV (reference sequence). V was clipped by 6 bases and J by 3 bases; unmatched bases: 15. This CDR3 is CASRGGSSGRASYYEQYF. The DNA for the CDR3 is TGTGCCAGCAGGGGGGGGTCTAGCGGGAGGGCCTCTTACTACGAGCAGTACTTC.